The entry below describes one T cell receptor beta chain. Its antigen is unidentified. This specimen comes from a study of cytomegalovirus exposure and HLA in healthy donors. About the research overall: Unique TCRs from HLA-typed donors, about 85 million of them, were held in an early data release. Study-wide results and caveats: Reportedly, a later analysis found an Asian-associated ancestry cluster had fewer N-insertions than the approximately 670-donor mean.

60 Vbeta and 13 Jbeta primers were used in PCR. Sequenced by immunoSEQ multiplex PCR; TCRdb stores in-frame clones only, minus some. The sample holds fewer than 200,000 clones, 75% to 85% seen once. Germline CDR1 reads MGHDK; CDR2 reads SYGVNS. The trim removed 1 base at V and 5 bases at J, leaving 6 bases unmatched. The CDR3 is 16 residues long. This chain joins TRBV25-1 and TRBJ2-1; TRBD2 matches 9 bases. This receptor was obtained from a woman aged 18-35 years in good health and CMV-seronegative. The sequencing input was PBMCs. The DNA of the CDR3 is TGTGCCAGCAGTGAATCCGGGACTAGCTTCGACAATGAGCAGTTCTTC. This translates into CASSESGTSFDNEQFF.